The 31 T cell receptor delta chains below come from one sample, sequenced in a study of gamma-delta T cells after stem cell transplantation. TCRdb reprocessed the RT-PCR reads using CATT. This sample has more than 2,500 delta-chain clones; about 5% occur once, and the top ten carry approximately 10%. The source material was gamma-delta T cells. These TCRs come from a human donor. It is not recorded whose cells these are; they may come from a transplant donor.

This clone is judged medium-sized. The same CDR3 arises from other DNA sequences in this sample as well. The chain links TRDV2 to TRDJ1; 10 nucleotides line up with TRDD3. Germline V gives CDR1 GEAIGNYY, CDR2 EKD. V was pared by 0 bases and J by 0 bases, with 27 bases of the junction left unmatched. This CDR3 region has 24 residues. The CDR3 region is CACDTETGGCASVFKLPYTDKLIF. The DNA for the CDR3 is TGTGCCTGTGACACCGAAACTGGGGGATGCGCTTCAGTTTTCAAACTACCGTACACCGATAAACTCATCTTT.

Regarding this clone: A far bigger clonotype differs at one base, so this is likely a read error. CDR3 protein: CACDSWGNDPWHTRQMFF. CDR3 nucleotide sequence: TGTGCCTGTGACAGCTGGGGGAACGACCCCTGGCACACCCGACAGATGTTTTTC. The rearrangement uses TRDV2 and TRDJ3; 8 positions match TRDD3. In germline, CDR1 is GEAIGNYY, CDR2 EKD. The CDR3 runs to 18 residues.

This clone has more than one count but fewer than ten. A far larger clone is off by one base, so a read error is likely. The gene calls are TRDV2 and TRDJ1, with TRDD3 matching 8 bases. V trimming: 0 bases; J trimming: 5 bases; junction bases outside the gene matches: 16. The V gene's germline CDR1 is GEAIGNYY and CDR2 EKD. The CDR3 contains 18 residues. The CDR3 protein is CACDTADRLGDAVDKLIF. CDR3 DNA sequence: TGTGCCTGTGACACCGCAGACCGATTGGGGGATGCGGTGGATAAACTCATCTTT.

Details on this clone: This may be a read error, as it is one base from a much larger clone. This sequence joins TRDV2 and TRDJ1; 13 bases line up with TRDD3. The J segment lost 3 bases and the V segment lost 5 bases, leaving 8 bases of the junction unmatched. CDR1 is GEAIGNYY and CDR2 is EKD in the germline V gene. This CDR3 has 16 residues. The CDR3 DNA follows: TGTGCCTGTGGCCATCTACTGGGGGATACGGCCGATAAACTCATCTTT. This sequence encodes CACGHLLGDTADKLIF.

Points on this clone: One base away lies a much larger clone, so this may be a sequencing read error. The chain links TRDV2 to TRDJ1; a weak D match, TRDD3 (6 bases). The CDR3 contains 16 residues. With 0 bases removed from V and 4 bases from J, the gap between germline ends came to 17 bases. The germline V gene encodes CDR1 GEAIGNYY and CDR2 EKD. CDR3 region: CACDTLGAQGVDKLIF. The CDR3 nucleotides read TGTGCCTGTGACACCTTGGGGGCCCAGGGGGTCGATAAACTCATCTTT.

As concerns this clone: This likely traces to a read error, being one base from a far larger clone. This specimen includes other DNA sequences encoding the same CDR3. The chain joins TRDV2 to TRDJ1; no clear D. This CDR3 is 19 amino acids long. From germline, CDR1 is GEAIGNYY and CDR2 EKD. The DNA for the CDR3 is TGTGCCTGTGACACCGTAGGGACAAGGACGGTCCAAAACACCGATAAGCTCATCTTT. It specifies CACDTVGTRTVQNTDKLIF.

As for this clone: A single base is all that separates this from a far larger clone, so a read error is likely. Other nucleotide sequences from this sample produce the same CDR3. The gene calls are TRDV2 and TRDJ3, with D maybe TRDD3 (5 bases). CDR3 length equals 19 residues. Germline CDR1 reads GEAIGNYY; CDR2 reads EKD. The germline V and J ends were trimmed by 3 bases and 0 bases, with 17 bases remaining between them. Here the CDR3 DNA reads TGTGCCTGTGACCGGACTGGAGGGCCCAGCTCCTGGGACACCCGACAGATGTTTTTC. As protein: CACDRTGGPSSWDTRQMFF.

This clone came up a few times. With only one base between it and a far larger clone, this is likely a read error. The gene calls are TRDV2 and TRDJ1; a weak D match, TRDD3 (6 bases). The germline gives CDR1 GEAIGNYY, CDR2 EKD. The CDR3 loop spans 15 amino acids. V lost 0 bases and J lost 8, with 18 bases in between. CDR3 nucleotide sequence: TGTGCCTGTGACACCGTGGGGGCTGGCTTTGAAAAACTCATCTTT. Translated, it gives CACDTVGAGFEKLIF.

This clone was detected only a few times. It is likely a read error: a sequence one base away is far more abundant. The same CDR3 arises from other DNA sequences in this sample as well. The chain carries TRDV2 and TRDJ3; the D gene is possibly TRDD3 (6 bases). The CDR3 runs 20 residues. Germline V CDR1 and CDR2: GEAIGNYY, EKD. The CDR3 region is CACDTVGVRESSWDTRQMFF. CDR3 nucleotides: TGTGCCTGCGACACCGTGGGGGTTCGAGAGAGCTCCTGGGACACCCGACAGATGTTTTTC.

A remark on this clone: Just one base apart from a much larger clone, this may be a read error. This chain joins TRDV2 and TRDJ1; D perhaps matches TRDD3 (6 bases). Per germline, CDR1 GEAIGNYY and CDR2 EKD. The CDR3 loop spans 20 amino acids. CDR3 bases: TGTGCCTGTGACACCGTCCGCTCCACAACACCCCGGAATGGAGAGGATACACTCATCTTT. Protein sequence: CACDTVRSTTPRNGEDTLIF.

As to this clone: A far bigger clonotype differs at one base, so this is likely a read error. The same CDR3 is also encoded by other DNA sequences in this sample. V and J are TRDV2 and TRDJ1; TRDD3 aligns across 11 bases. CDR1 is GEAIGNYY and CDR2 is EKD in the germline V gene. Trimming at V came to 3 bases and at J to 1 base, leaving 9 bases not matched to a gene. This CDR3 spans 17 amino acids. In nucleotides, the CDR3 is TGTGCCTGTGACCCTGTACTGGGGGATAGGGGCACCGATAAACTCATCTTT. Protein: CACDPVLGDRGTDKLIF.

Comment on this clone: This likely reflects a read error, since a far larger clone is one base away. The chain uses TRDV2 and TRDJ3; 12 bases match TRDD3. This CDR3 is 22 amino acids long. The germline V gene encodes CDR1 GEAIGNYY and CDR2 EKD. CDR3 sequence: CACDSTGGYSGESSWDTRQIFF. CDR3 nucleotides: TGTGCCTGTGACTCGACTGGGGGATACTCCGGGGAAAGCTCCTGGGACACCCGACAGATATTTTTC.

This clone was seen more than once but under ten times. The CDR3 nucleotides are TGTGCCTGTGACTCTCTCGCCTCAGGGGGGGATACGACCCTCCCCGATAAACTCATCTTT. Amino acid sequence: CACDSLASGGDTTLPDKLIF. This chain connects TRDV2 to TRDJ1, with 10 bases lining up with TRDD3. V was pared by 3 bases and J by 3 bases, with 21 bases of the junction left unmatched. The V gene's germline CDR1 is GEAIGNYY and CDR2 EKD. This CDR3 is built from 20 residues.

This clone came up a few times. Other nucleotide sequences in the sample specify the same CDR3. CDR3 DNA sequence: TGTGCCTGTGGAACCGTGGAGGGGGGATACGACGATAAACTCATCTTT. Translation gives CACGTVEGGYDDKLIF. The V gene is TRDV2, the J gene TRDJ1; 10 bases agree with TRDD3. The junction had 12 bases not matched to a gene; V was cut back by 5 bases and J by 4 bases. The CDR3 has 16 residues. Germline assignment: CDR1 GEAIGNYY and CDR2 EKD.

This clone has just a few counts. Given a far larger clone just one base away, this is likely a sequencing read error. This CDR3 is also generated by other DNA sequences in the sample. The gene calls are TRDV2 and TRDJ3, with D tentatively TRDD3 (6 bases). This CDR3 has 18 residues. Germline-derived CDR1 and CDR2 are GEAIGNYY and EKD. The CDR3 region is CACDTAGDLAWDTRQMFF. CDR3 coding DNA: TGCGCCTGTGACACGGCTGGGGACCTTGCCTGGGACACCCGACAGATGTTTTTC.

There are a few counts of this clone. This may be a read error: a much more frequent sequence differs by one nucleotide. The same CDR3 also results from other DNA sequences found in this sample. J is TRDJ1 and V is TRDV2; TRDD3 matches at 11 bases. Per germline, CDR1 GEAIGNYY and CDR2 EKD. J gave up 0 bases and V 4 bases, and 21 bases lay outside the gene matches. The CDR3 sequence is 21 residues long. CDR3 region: CACDRVGRRLGDRSHTDKLIF. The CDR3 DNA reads TGTGCCTGTGATCGGGTTGGTCGTAGACTGGGGGATAGATCCCACACCGATAAACTCATCTTT.

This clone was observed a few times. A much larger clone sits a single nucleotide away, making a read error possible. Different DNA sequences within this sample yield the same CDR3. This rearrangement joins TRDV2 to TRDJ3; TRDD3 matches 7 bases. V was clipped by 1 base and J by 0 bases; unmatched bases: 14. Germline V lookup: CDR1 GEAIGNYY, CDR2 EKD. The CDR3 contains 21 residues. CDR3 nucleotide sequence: TGTGCCTGTGACACGTTGGGGACTACTGGGGACCACTCCTGGGACACCCGACAGATGTTTTTC. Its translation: CACDTLGTTGDHSWDTRQMFF.

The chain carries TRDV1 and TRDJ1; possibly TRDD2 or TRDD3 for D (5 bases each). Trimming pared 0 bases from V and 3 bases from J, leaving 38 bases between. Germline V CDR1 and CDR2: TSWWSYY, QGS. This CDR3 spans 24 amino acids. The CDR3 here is CALGELSLEFHLRGEKKRADKLIF. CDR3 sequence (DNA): TGTGCTCTTGGGGAACTAAGTCTCGAATTTCACCTACGTGGGGAAAAAAAAAGGGCCGATAAACTCATCTTT.

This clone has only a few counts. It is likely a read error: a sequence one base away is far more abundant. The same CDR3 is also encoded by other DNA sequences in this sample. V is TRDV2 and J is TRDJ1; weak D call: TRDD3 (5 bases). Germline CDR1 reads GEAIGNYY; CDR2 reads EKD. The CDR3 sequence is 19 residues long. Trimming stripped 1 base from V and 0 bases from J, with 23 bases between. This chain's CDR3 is CACDTARGWDSLDTDKLIF. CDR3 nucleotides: TGTGCCTGTGACACTGCGCGGGGGTGGGACTCGTTGGACACCGATAAACTCATCTTT.

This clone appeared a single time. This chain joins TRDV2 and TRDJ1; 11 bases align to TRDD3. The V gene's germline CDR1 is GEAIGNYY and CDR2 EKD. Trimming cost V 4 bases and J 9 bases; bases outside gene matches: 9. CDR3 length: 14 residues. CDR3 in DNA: TGTGCCTGTGATTACGTACTGGGGGATAATCAACTCATCTTT. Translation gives CACDYVLGDNQLIF.

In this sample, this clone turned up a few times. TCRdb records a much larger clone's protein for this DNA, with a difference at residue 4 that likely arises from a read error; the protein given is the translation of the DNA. This CDR3 reads CACGTGDARSSWDTRQMFF. CDR3 DNA sequence: TGTGCCTGTGGCACTGGGGATGCCCGGAGCTCCTGGGACACCCGACAGATGTTTTTC. The chain couples TRDV2 to TRDJ3; TRDD3 aligns across 7 bases. Trimming removed 5 bases from V and 0 bases from J; junction bases left unmatched: 12. Germline CDR1 reads GEAIGNYY; CDR2 reads EKD. The CDR3 length is 19 residues.

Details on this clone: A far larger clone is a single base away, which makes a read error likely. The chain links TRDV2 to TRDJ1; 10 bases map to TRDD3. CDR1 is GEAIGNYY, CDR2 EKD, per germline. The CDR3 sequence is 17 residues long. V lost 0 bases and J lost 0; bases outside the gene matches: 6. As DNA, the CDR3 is TGTGCCTGTGACACCGTACTGGGGGATTCGTACACCGATAAACTCATCTTT. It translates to CACDTVLGDSYTDKLIF.

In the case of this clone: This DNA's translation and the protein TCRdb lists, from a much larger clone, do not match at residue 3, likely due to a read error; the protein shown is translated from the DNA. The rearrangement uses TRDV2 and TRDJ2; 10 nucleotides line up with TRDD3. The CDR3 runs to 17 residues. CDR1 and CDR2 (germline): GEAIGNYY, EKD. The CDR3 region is CARDRLGDSTLTAQLFF. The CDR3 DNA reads TGTGCCCGTGACCGACTGGGGGATTCCACTTTGACAGCACAACTCTTCTTT.

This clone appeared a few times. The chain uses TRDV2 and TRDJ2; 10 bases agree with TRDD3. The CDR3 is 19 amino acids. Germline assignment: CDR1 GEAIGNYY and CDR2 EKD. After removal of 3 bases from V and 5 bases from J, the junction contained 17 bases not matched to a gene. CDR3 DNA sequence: TGTGCCTGTGACCCTGTTGCCTCTACTGGGGGATCTCTTACAGCACAACTCTTCTTT. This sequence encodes CACDPVASTGGSLTAQLFF.

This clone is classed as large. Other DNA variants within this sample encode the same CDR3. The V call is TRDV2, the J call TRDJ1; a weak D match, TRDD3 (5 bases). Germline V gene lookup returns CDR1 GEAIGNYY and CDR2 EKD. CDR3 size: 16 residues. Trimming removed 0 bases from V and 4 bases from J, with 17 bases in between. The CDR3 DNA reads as TGTGCCTGTGACACCGTTGGGGCTCATTGGGACGATAAACTCATCTTT. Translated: CACDTVGAHWDDKLIF.

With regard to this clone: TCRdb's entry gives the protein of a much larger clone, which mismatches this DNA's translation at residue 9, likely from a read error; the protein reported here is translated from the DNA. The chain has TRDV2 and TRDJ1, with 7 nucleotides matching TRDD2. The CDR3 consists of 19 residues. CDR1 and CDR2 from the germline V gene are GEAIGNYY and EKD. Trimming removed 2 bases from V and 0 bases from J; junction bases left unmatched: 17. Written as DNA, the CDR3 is TGTGCCTGTGACAGGGTTCCTACTGAGGATTTAAATGACACCGATAAACTCATCTTT. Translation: CACDRVPTEDLNDTDKLIF.

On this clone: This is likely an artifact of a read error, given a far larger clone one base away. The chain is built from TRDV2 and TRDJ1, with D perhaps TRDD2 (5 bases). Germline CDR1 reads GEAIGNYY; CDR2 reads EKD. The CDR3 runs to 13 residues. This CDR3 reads CARDPLHTDKLIF. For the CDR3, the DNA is TGTGCCCGTGACCCCCTTCACACCGATAAACTCATCTTT.

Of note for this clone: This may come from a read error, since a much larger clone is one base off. The CDR3 reads CACDPLTATDKLIF. In DNA, the CDR3 is TGTGCCTGTGATCCACTTACTGCCACCGATAAACTCATCTTT. The chain employs TRDV2 and TRDJ1, with unresolved D. The V end was cut by 4 bases, the J end by 1 base, with 12 bases between. The CDR3 covers 14 residues. Germline V lookup: CDR1 GEAIGNYY, CDR2 EKD.

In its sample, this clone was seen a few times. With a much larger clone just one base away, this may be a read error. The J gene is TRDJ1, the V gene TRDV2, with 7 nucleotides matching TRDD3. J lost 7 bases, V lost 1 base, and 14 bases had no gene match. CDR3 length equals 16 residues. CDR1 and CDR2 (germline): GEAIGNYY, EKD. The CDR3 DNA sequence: TGTGCCTGTGACACGCTGGGGGCTCCTGCGCGGGCTAAACTCATCTTT. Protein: CACDTLGAPARAKLIF.

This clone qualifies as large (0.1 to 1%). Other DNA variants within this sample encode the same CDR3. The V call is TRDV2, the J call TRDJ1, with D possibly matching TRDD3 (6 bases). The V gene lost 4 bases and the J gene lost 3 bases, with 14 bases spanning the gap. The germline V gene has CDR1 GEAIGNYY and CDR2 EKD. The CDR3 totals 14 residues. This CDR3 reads CACEPLLGADKLIF. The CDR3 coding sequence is TGTGCCTGTGAACCGTTACTGGGCGCCGATAAACTCATCTTT.

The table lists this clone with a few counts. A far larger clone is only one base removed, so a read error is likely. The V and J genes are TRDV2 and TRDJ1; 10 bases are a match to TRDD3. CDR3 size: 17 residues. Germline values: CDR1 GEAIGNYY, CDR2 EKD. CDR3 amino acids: CACDTILGDSYTDKPIF. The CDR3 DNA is TGTGCCTGTGACACCATACTGGGGGATTCGTACACCGATAAACCCATCTTT.